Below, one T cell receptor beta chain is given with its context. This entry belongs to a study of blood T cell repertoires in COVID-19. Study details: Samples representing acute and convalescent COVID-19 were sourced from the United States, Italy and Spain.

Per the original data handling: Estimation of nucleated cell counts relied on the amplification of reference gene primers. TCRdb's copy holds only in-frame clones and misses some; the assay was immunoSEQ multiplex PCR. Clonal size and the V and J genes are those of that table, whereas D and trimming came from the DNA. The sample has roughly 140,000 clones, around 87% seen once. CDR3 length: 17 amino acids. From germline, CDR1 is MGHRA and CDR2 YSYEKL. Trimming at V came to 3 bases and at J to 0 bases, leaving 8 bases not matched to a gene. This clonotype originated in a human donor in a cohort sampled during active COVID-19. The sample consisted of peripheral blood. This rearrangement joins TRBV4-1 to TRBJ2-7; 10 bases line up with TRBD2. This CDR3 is CASSQEPSGGYSYEQYF. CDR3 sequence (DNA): TGCGCCAGCAGCCAGGAACCTAGCGGGGGCTACTCCTACGAGCAGTACTTC.